This T cell receptor beta chain was found in a study of blood T cell repertoires in COVID-19. Study details: Donors in the United States, Italy and Spain gave samples during acute or convalescent COVID-19. PBMCs, B-cell-depleted T cells, or T cells provided the cDNA or gDNA that made up the material.

Authors' analysis steps: By means of reference gene primer amplification, nucleated cell counts were estimated. TCRdb's table, derived via immunoSEQ multiplex PCR, lists solely in-frame clones and lacks some. The DNA was the basis for D and trimming; V, J and clone size are from that table. The table includes approximately 160,000 clones, around 85% detected once. Germline V gene data show CDR1 as MNHEY and CDR2 as SVGAGI. The CDR3 totals 14 residues. Trimming removed 0 bases at V and 4 bases at J, with 7 bases between. The V and J genes are TRBV6-5 and TRBJ2-1, with D unclear. Sample: peripheral blood. The receptor comes from a man aged 55 to 70 who had recovered from COVID-19. The CDR3 sequence is CASSYSTTYNEQFF. The DNA for the CDR3 is TGTGCCAGCAGTTACTCGACAACTTACAATGAGCAGTTCTTC.